This is a list of T cell receptor beta chains from one sample in a study of T cell clonotyping in hematopoietic cell transplantation. Measured with immunoSEQ multiplex PCR; TCRdb has only the in-frame clones, and not every one. The sample yields around 11,000 clones, 51% seen once. Here the sequenced sample was peripheral blood mononuclear cells, taken 100 days after allogeneic stem cell transplant. Every receptor here comes from a female patient aged 50-59 years who had an allogeneic stem cell transplant from an unrelated donor, so the T cells may come from the graft donor. Some clones in this sample may be carry-over from other donors' samples. Each CDR3 is given with its conserved first and last residue. The order of the fields is J gene, V gene, CDR3 length, D gene, clone size, CDR3 DNA, CDR3 protein. The D gene is left open where the match is weak. The size field is filled for only some rows; it gives once, few, many or a size class.

>TRBJ1-1|TRBV6-5|11|NA|NA
TGTGCCAGCACTGTCGGGACAGAAGCTTTCTTT
CASTVGTEAFF
>TRBJ1-1|TRBV4-2|15|NA|NA
TGTGCCAGCAGCCAAGCGCAGAGGACGAACACTGAAGCTTTCTTT
CASSQAQRTNTEAFF
>TRBJ1-2|TRBV20-1|10|NA|NA
TGCAGTGTCCCCAGCTATGGCTACACCTTC
CSVPSYGYTF
>TRBJ2-7|TRBV30|12|NA|few
TGTGCCTGGGGCGGCGGACACTACGAGCAGTACTTC
CAWGGGHYEQYF
>TRBJ1-5|TRBV6-6|13|NA|NA
TGTGCCAGCAGTTACTCGACGGTCGTGCCCCAGCATTTT
CASSYSTVVPQHF
>TRBJ1-1|TRBV30|12|NA|NA
TGTGCCTGGAGGTGGGGGAACACTGAAGCTTTCTTT
CAWRWGNTEAFF
>TRBJ1-4|TRBV30|13|TRBD1|NA
TGTGCCTCGCAGACAGGGCTACGTGAAAAACTGTTTTTT
CASQTGLREKLFF
>TRBJ1-2|TRBV7-3|14|NA|few
TGTGCCAGCAGCTCCCCGGGGGCTGACTATGGCTACACCTTC
CASSSPGADYGYTF
>TRBJ1-1|TRBV30|11|NA|NA
TGTGCCTGGGTTAGACAGGCGGAAGCTTTCTTT
CAWVRQAEAFF
>TRBJ2-7|TRBV5-6|12|NA|few
TGTGCCAGCAGCTTGATCAGTCGCGAGCAGTACTTC
CASSLISREQYF
>TRBJ1-5|TRBV6-1|15|NA|few
TGTGCCAGCAGTAAACAGGGCGATAGCAATCAGCCCCAGCATTTT
CASSKQGDSNQPQHF
>TRBJ1-1|TRBV30|13|TRBD1|NA
TGTGCCTGGAGCTTGACAGGGACGACTGAAGCTTTCTTT
CAWSLTGTTEAFF
>TRBJ1-2|TRBV30|13|NA|NA
TGTGCCTGGAGCGGGCAGGGGCCGCATGGCTACACCTTC
CAWSGQGPHGYTF
>TRBJ1-5|TRBV30|13|NA|few
TGTGCCTGGAGTGTTGGTCGAGTCCAGCCCCAGCATTTT
CAWSVGRVQPQHF
>TRBJ1-1|TRBV6-5|15|NA|NA
TGTGCCAGCAGTCGTCCTTTTGGGGGGAACACTGAAGCTTTCTTT
CASSRPFGGNTEAFF
>TRBJ2-7|TRBV5-6|14|NA|NA
TGTGCCAGCACCAACGACTTGACCACCTACGAGCAGTACTTC
CASTNDLTTYEQYF
>TRBJ2-7|TRBV6-5|14|NA|NA
TGTGCCAGCAGCGCATTTCCGGCGAGGGGCGAGCAGTACTTC
CASSAFPARGEQYF
>TRBJ1-1|TRBV5-6|11|NA|few
TGTGCCAGCAGCTTCAGTGGTGAAGCTTTCTTT
CASSFSGEAFF
>TRBJ2-3|TRBV28|17|TRBD2|NA
TGTGCCAGCAGTTTAGAAGCTAGCGGGGGCACCACAGATACGCAGTATTTT
CASSLEASGGTTDTQYF
>TRBJ1-5|TRBV28|14|TRBD1|few
TGTGCCAGCAGGATCGACAGGGGAGGTCAGCCCCAGCATTTT
CASRIDRGGQPQHF
>TRBJ1-1|TRBV25-1|13|TRBD1|NA
TGTGCCAGCAGGATACAGGGGGAGACTGAAGCTTTCTTT
CASRIQGETEAFF
>TRBJ2-7|TRBV29-1|13|NA|NA
TGCAGCGTTCTCCGAGACATCTCCTACGAGCAGTACTTC
CSVLRDISYEQYF
>TRBJ1-5|TRBV9|12|NA|NA
TGTGCCAGCAGCCCCGGGGATGGTTCCCAGCATTTT
CASSPGDGSQHF
>TRBJ1-5|TRBV28|13|TRBD1|NA
TGTGCCAGCAGCGGGGGCAGGGGGCAGCCCCAGCATTTT
CASSGGRGQPQHF
>TRBJ1-2|TRBV9|14|TRBD1|NA
TGTGCCAGCAGCCTCGGGACAGGGAACTATGGCTACACCTTC
CASSLGTGNYGYTF
>TRBJ2-1|TRBV6-5|11|NA|NA
TGTGCCAGCAGGAGAGTAAATGAGCAGTTCTTC
CASRRVNEQFF
>TRBJ1-2|TRBV15|15|NA|NA
TGTGCCACCAGCAGAACTAAGCTAGGGGGGGATGGCTACACCTTC
CATSRTKLGGDGYTF
>TRBJ1-2|TRBV6-5|14|NA|NA
TGTGCCAGCAGTTACTCATGGGGGGCGTGGGGCTACACCTTC
CASSYSWGAWGYTF
>TRBJ2-5|TRBV12-5|14|TRBD2|NA
TGTGCTAGTGGTACGGGACTAGTGGGCGAGACCCAGTACTTC
CASGTGLVGETQYF
>TRBJ1-3|TRBV9|14|NA|few
TGTGCCAGCAGAAGACACCGCTCTGGAAACACCATATATTTT
CASRRHRSGNTIYF
>TRBJ1-5|TRBV30|16|NA|NA
TGTGCCTGGAGTGTACGAGGGCTAATTAGCAATCAGCCCCAGCATTTT
CAWSVRGLISNQPQHF
>TRBJ2-7|TRBV2|13|TRBD2|few
TGTGCCAGCAGTCAGGGACTAGCCTACGAGCAGTACTTC
CASSQGLAYEQYF
>TRBJ1-1|TRBV30|13|NA|NA
TGTGCCTGGAGTGTACAGACGAACACTGAAGCTTTCTTT
CAWSVQTNTEAFF
>TRBJ1-2|TRBV2|13|TRBD1|NA
TGTGCCAGCAGATCAGGGGGGGACTATGGCTACACCTTC
CASRSGGDYGYTF
>TRBJ1-5|TRBV28|11|NA|few
TGTGCCACCGCAGGGTCGTGGCCCCAGCATTTT
CATAGSWPQHF
>TRBJ2-1|TRBV30|13|NA|NA
TGTGCCTGGAGTGTTTTAAGTAACGGTGAGCAGTTCTTC
CAWSVLSNGEQFF
>TRBJ2-7|TRBV29-1|14|TRBD1|few
TGCAGCGTTGAAATTATCGGGACAGGCTACGAGCAGTACTTC
CSVEIIGTGYEQYF
>TRBJ2-3|TRBV30|16|TRBD2|NA
TGTGCCTGGAGTGTAGCTCTAGCGGGGATCACAGATACGCAGTATTTT
CAWSVALAGITDTQYF
>TRBJ1-1|TRBV7-9|14|NA|NA
TGTGCCAGCAGCTTAAGAAACAGGGACACTGAAGCTTTCTTT
CASSLRNRDTEAFF
>TRBJ1-4|TRBV2|13|NA|few
TGTGCCAGCAGTGATAGGTCCAGGGCAAAACTGTTTTTT
CASSDRSRAKLFF
>TRBJ2-7|TRBV6-5|14|TRBD1|NA
TGTGCCAGCAGTTGGGGACAGGGATTTTACGAGCAGTACTTC
CASSWGQGFYEQYF
>TRBJ1-6|TRBV9|14|NA|NA
TGTGCCAGCAGCGTCAACGGTGAGGGGTCACCCCTCCACTTT
CASSVNGEGSPLHF
>TRBJ2-1|TRBV30|13|NA|NA
TGTGCCTGGATGTCGGCCAACATCAATGAGCAGTTCTTC
CAWMSANINEQFF
>TRBJ1-1|TRBV11-2|13|TRBD1|few
TGTGCCAGCAGCACGGACAGGGATAATGAAGCTTTCTTT
CASSTDRDNEAFF
>TRBJ2-7|TRBV6-5|14|NA|NA
TGTGCCAGCAGTTACGGCAGGGGCACCTACGAGCAGTACTTC
CASSYGRGTYEQYF
>TRBJ1-3|TRBV4-3|17|NA|few
TGCGCCAGCAGCCCGAGGGCGGGGGGCAGAGTTGGAAACACCATATATTTT
CASSPRAGGRVGNTIYF
>TRBJ2-5|TRBV2|13|NA|NA
TGTGCCAGCAGTGCCAGGACACCGGAGACCCAGTACTTC
CASSARTPETQYF
>TRBJ1-4|TRBV7-9|14|TRBD1|few
TGTGCCAGCAGCGACGGGACAGTTAATGAAAAACTGTTTTTT
CASSDGTVNEKLFF